Shown below are 27 T cell receptor beta chains from a single sample sequenced in a study of blood T cell repertoires in COVID-19. The repertoire was sequenced with immunoSEQ multiplex PCR; TCRdb's copy has only in-frame clones and lacks some. The repertoire includes about 68,000 clones, roughly 84% of them detected once, and 8.5% to 10% sits in the top ten. Sequencing used peripheral blood. These receptors were collected from a man aged 50 or older with active COVID-19.

This clone is a singleton in its sample. The chain couples TRBV6-5 to TRBJ1-2; possibly TRBD1 for D (6 bases). Germline CDR1 MNHEY, CDR2 SVGAGI. CDR3 length equals 14 residues. Deletions cut 2 bases from V and 3 bases from J, with 10 bases between. The CDR3 spells CASSYRGSYYGYTF. The CDR3 coding sequence is TGTGCCAGCAGTTACAGGGGGAGTTACTATGGCTACACCTTC.

This clone was picked up a small number of times. The V call is TRBV2, the J call TRBJ1-5; a possible D gene is TRBD1 (5 bases). Germline-derived CDR1 and CDR2 are SNHLY and FYNNEI. There are 12 residues in the CDR3. Trimming pared 8 bases from V and 4 bases from J, leaving 9 bases between. The CDR3 DNA is TGTGCCAGCGGAGGGGTAAATCAGCCCCAGCATTTT. This codes for CASGGVNQPQHF.

The rearrangement uses TRBV9 and TRBJ2-1, with a tentative D call TRBD1 (6 bases). V dropped 0 bases and J dropped 9 bases, with 19 bases sitting between them. Germline CDR1 is SGDLS and CDR2 is YYNGEE. The CDR3 has 16 amino acids. In DNA, the CDR3 is TGTGCCAGCAGCGTAGTGGGTGAAGTGGGGGCAGGTGAGCAGTTCTTC. Amino acids: CASSVVGEVGAGEQFF.

V is TRBV30 and J is TRBJ1-6, with a tentative D call TRBD1 (6 bases). Germline loops: CDR1 GTSNPN, CDR2 SVGIG (reference sequence). V lost 4 bases and J 5 bases, leaving 15 bases between the germline ends. The CDR3 covers 15 residues. CDR3 amino acids: CAWNSRGQNNSPLHF. As DNA, the CDR3 is TGTGCCTGGAATAGTAGAGGACAGAATAATTCACCCCTCCACTTT.

The rearrangement joins TRBV27 to TRBJ2-6, with TRBD1 matching over 9 bases. Germline values: CDR1 MNHEY, CDR2 SMNVEV (reference sequence). The CDR3 loop spans 17 amino acids. The V segment lost 5 bases and the J segment 4 bases; nucleotides outside the gene matches: 9. CDR3: CASSLWGQGRGANVLTF. CDR3 coding DNA: TGTGCCAGCAGTCTCTGGGGACAGGGCCGGGGGGCCAACGTCCTGACTTTC. Supplemented by reference TRBV27 and TRBJ2-6, the full variable domain reads EAQVTQNPRYLITVTGKKLTVTCSQNMNHEYMSWYRQDPGLGLRQIYYSMNVEVTDKGDVPEGYKVSRKEKRNFPLILESPSPNQTSLYFCASSLWGQGRGANVLTFGAGSRLTVL.

The chain recombines TRBV5-4 with TRBJ2-3, with D perhaps matching TRBD1 (5 bases). CDR3 size: 15 residues. V was cut by 4 bases and J by 3 bases, with 15 bases left in between. Germline V gene sequence: CDR1 SGHNT, CDR2 YYREEE (reference sequence). CDR3 coding DNA: TGTGCCAGCAGCCTTACAGGACCTATTACAGATACGCAGTATTTT. It yields the protein CASSLTGPITDTQYF.

The chain has TRBV7-2 and TRBJ2-1; 7 nucleotides agree with TRBD2. Unmatched junction bases numbered 13, after V lost 4 bases and J lost 7 bases. CDR3 length: 16 residues. From germline, CDR1 is SGHTA and CDR2 FQGNSA. CDR3 residues: CASSSSGTIPPNEQFF. CDR3 sequence (DNA): TGTGCCAGCAGCTCCTCCGGGACTATTCCCCCTAATGAGCAGTTCTTC.

J is TRBJ1-1 and V is TRBV2; 7 bases align to TRBD1. CDR1 and CDR2 from the germline V gene are SNHLY and FYNNEI. CDR3 size: 15 residues. With 8 bases clipped from V and 5 bases from J, the junction kept 14 bases outside the gene matches. The DNA for the CDR3 is TGTGCCAGCTCGGAAAGGACAGGATCAGGGACTGAAGCTTTCTTT. It translates to CASSERTGSGTEAFF.

The J gene is TRBJ2-1, the V gene TRBV3-1 (or the pseudogene TRBV3-2), with 9 bases that match TRBD2. The germline V gene has CDR1 LGHDT and CDR2 YNNKEL (reference sequence). CDR3 size: 15 residues. Trimming at V came to 5 bases and at J to 8 bases, leaving 10 bases not matched to a gene. The chain's CDR3 is CASSSAGGGLYEQFF. The CDR3 bases are TGTGCCAGCAGCTCAGCGGGGGGAGGTCTGTATGAGCAGTTCTTC.

This clone has just one count. V is TRBV18 and J is TRBJ2-2, with D uncertain. There are 15 residues in the CDR3. V dropped 3 bases and J dropped 0 bases, with 8 bases sitting between them. CDR1 KGHSH and CDR2 LQKENI come from the germline V gene. Here the CDR3 DNA reads TGTGCCAGCTCACCCCAGAAGACGAACACCGGGGAGCTGTTTTTT. Residues: CASSPQKTNTGELFF. The complete variable domain, with remaining parts taken from reference TRBV18 and TRBJ2-2, reads NAGVMQNPRHLVRRRGQEARLRCSPMKGHSHVYWYRQLPEEGLKFMVYLQKENIIDESGMPKERFSAEFPKEGPSILRIQQVVRGDSAAYFCASSPQKTNTGELFFGEGSRLTVL.

V and J are TRBV30 and TRBJ1-1; a possible D gene is TRBD1 (5 bases). The length of the CDR3 is 15 residues. Germline CDR1 GTSNPN, CDR2 SVGIG (reference sequence). V shed 0 bases and J shed 1 base, with 12 bases lying between them. CDR3 region: CAWSVKGSKNTEAFF. CDR3 DNA sequence: TGTGCCTGGAGTGTCAAGGGGTCGAAGAACACTGAAGCTTTCTTT.

This clone was observed a handful of times. The gene calls are TRBV29-1 and TRBJ1-1; 8 positions match TRBD1. The V and J ends lost 7 bases and 7 bases, in that order; junction bases with no gene match: 11. The CDR3 has 13 amino acids. Germline V gene lookup returns CDR1 SQVTM and CDR2 ANQGSEA. CDR3 amino acids: CSAKDRVVGEAFF. The CDR3 coding sequence is TGCAGCGCCAAGGACAGGGTCGTGGGTGAAGCTTTCTTT.

This chain joins TRBV20-1 and TRBJ1-1; TRBD1 is a possible D gene (5 bases). The CDR3 covers 11 residues. Germline CDR1 reads DFQATT; CDR2 reads SNEGSKA (reference sequence). Trimming removed 8 bases at V and 1 base at J, with 8 bases between. The CDR3 is CSPQGNTEAFF. Written as DNA, the CDR3 is TGCAGTCCTCAGGGGAACACTGAAGCTTTCTTT.

V usage is TRBV24-1 and J usage is TRBJ2-1, with a weak D call TRBD2 (5 bases). With 5 bases removed from V and 0 bases from J, the gap between germline ends came to 10 bases. Germline-derived CDR1 and CDR2 are KGHDR and SFDVKD. This CDR3 has 15 amino acids. DNA for the CDR3: TGTGCCACCAGTGCTGCGGGCCCCTCCTACAATGAGCAGTTCTTC. Translation gives CATSAAGPSYNEQFF.

V and J are TRBV12-5 and TRBJ1-2; D might be TRBD1 (6 bases). The germline V and J ends were trimmed by 0 bases and 8 bases, with 10 bases remaining between them. CDR1 and CDR2 (germline): LGHNT, FRNRAP. CDR3 length: 13 amino acids. In nucleotides, the CDR3 is TGTGCTAGTGGTTTGGTTCACAGGGAGGGCTACACCTTC. Amino acid sequence: CASGLVHREGYTF.

This sequence joins TRBV10-3 and TRBJ2-5; the match to TRBD2 covers 9 bases. CDR1 is ENHRY, CDR2 SYGVKD, per germline. The CDR3 spans 15 residues. V trimming: 2 bases; J trimming: 9 bases; junction bases outside the gene matches: 10. This CDR3 reads CAISEGVGTSYAQYF. The CDR3 nucleotides read TGTGCCATCAGTGAGGGGGTAGGGACTAGCTATGCCCAGTACTTC.

The rearrangement joins TRBV20-1 to TRBJ1-4; TRBD1 is a possible D gene (6 bases). V was cut by 5 bases and J by 8 bases, with 9 bases left in between. Looked up from germline, CDR1 is DFQATT and CDR2 is SNEGSKA (reference sequence). This CDR3 comprises 11 residues. The CDR3 sequence is CSAWTDEKLFF. The DNA for the CDR3 is TGCAGTGCTTGGACAGACGAAAAACTGTTTTTT.

The V call is TRBV7-9, the J call TRBJ2-7, with 8 bases aligning to TRBD2. Trimming took 8 bases from V and 0 from J; bases not matched to a gene: 9. This CDR3 is 15 amino acids long. Germline V lookup: CDR1 SEHNR, CDR2 FQNEAQ (reference sequence). Here the CDR3 reads CASAGTSGRSYEQYF. CDR3 coding DNA: TGTGCCAGCGCCGGTACTAGCGGACGCTCCTACGAGCAGTACTTC. Drawing the rest from reference TRBV7-9 and TRBJ2-7, the complete variable domain is DTGVSQNPRHKITKRGQNVTFRCDPISEHNRLYWYRQTLGQGPEFLTYFQNEAQLEKSRLLSDRFSAERPKGSFSTLEIQRTEQGDSAMYLCASAGTSGRSYEQYFGPGTRLTVT.

The V and J genes are TRBV18 and TRBJ2-1; no reliable D call. The V gene lost 0 bases and the J gene lost 6 bases, with 9 bases spanning the gap. The germline CDR1 and CDR2 sequences are KGHSH and LQKENI. The CDR3 is 14 amino acids. The CDR3 nucleotides read TGTGCCAGCTCACCACCGCGAGTCCTCAATGAGCAGTTCTTC. Residues: CASSPPRVLNEQFF.

This chain links TRBV19 with TRBJ1-2; TRBD1 is a possible D gene (6 bases). CDR1 is LNHDA, CDR2 SQIVND, per germline (reference sequence). The length of the CDR3 is 15 residues. With 3 bases removed from V and 3 bases from J, the gap between germline ends came to 14 bases. The DNA for the CDR3 is TGTGCCAGTAGTATGGGGGCTTTGGGCCACTATGGCTACACCTTC. Its translation is CASSMGALGHYGYTF. Full variable domain (outside the CDR3, taken from reference TRBV19 and TRBJ1-2): DGGITQSPKYLFRKEGQNVTLSCEQNLNHDAMYWYRQDPGQGLRLIYYSQIVNDFQKGDIAEGYSVSREKKESFPLTVTSAQKNPTAFYLCASSMGALGHYGYTFGSGTRLTVV.

V and J are TRBV5-5 and TRBJ2-3; 7 positions match TRBD2. Trimming at V came to 1 base and at J to 1 base, leaving 3 bases not matched to a gene. This CDR3 comprises 15 residues. Germline V CDR1 and CDR2: SGHKS, YYEKEE (reference sequence). CDR3 DNA: TGTGCCAGCAGCTTGTCGGGGGGAGGCACAGATACGCAGTATTTT. This gives the protein CASSLSGGGTDTQYF. The variable domain in full, completed from reference TRBV5-5 and TRBJ2-3, reads DAGVTQSPTHLIKTRGQQVTLRCSPISGHKSVSWYQQVLGQGPQFIFQYYEKEERGRGNFPDRFSARQFPNYSSELNVNALLLGDSALYLCASSLSGGGTDTQYFGPGTRLTVL.

The rearrangement joins TRBV6-6 to TRBJ1-2, with 9 bases fitting TRBD1. Germline lookup yields CDR1 MNHNY and CDR2 SVGAGI (reference sequence). CDR3 length: 13 amino acids. With 6 bases clipped from V and 6 bases from J, the junction kept 5 bases outside the gene matches. The CDR3 protein is CASRQGAGDGYTF. The CDR3 bases are TGTGCCAGCAGACAGGGGGCGGGAGATGGCTACACCTTC.

The V and J genes are TRBV5-5 and TRBJ2-7; the match to TRBD1 covers 12 bases. Unmatched junction bases numbered 7, after V lost 4 bases and J lost 8 bases. In germline, CDR1 is SGHKS, CDR2 YYEKEE (reference sequence). This CDR3 contains 14 residues. The CDR3 region is CASSPPGQGAKQYF. As DNA, the CDR3 is TGTGCCAGCAGCCCGCCGGGACAGGGGGCAAAGCAGTACTTC.

This rearrangement joins TRBV9 to TRBJ2-5; D gene uncertain. CDR1 is SGDLS and CDR2 is YYNGEE in the germline V gene. Trimming removed 3 bases at V and 3 bases at J, with 9 bases between. The CDR3 is 13 residues long. The CDR3 is CASSGSPEETQYF. The CDR3 DNA sequence: TGTGCCAGCAGCGGAAGCCCTGAAGAGACCCAGTACTTC.

This sequence joins TRBV15 and TRBJ2-4; 7 bases fit TRBD1. This CDR3 has 14 amino acids. The V and J ends lost 2 bases and 8 bases, in that order; junction bases with no gene match: 6. The V gene's germline CDR1 is LNHNV and CDR2 YYDKDF (reference sequence). CDR3 coding DNA: TGTGCCACCAGCAGAAGACAGGGTGGGGACATTCAGTACTTC. Translated, it gives CATSRRQGGDIQYF.

The genes are TRBV6-2 or TRBV6-3 and TRBJ1-1; D gene unclear. The V gene lost 6 bases and the J gene lost 10 bases, with 15 bases spanning the gap. The CDR3 totals 12 residues. Germline V lookup: CDR1 MNHEY, CDR2 SVGEGT. CDR3: CASSQGPRGAFF. CDR3 DNA sequence: TGTGCCAGCAGCCAAGGGCCCCGGGGAGCTTTCTTT.

The chain joins TRBV18 to TRBJ2-7; 7 bases are shared with TRBD2. The CDR3 spans 15 residues. Germline CDR1 is KGHSH and CDR2 is LQKENI. J was trimmed by 5 bases and V by 3 bases; bases with no gene match: 10. The CDR3 spells CASSPLSGLGDEQYF. In DNA form, the CDR3 reads TGTGCCAGCTCACCGCTTAGCGGGTTAGGGGACGAGCAGTACTTC.